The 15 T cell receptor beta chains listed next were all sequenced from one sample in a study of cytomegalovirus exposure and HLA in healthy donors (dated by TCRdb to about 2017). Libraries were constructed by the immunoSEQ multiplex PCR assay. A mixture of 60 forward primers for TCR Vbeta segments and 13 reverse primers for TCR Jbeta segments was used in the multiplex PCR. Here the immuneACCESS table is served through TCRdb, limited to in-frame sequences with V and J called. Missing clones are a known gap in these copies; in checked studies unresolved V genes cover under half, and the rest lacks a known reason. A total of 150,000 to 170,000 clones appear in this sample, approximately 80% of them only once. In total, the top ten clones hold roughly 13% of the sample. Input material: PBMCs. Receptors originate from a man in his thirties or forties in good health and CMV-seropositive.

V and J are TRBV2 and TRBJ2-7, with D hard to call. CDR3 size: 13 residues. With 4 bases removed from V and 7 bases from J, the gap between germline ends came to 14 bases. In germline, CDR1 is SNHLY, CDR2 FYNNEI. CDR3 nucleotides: TGTGCCAGCAGTGCCACCCCCAGTTGGGAGCAGTACTTC. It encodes CASSATPSWEQYF.

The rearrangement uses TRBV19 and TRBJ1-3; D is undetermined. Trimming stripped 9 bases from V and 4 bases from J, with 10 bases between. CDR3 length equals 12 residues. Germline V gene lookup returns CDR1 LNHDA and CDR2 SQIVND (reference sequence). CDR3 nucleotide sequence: TGTGCCAGCCAAACCAGGGGAAACACCATATATTTT. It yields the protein CASQTRGNTIYF.

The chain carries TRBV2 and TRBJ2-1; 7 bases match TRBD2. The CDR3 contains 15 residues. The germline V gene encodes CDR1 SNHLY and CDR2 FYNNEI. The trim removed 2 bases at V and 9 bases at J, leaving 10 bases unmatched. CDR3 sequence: CASSEIRGGASEQFF. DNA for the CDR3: TGTGCCAGCAGTGAAATACGGGGAGGGGCGAGTGAGCAGTTCTTC.

The CDR3: CASSQAGGNYNEQFF. DNA for the CDR3: TGTGCCAGCAGCCAAGCAGGGGGCAACTACAATGAGCAGTTCTTC. J is TRBJ2-1 and V is TRBV4-2, with 8 nucleotides matching TRBD1. In germline, CDR1 is LGHNA, CDR2 YNFKEQ. V lost 1 base and J lost 3; bases outside the gene matches: 2. This CDR3 region has 15 residues.

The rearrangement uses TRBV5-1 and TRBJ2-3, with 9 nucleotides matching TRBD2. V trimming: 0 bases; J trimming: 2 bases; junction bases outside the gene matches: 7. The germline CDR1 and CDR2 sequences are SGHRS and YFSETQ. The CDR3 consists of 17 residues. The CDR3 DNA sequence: TGCGCCAGCAGCTTGGGCCCCGCTAGCGGGGACACAGATACGCAGTATTTT. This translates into CASSLGPASGDTDTQYF.

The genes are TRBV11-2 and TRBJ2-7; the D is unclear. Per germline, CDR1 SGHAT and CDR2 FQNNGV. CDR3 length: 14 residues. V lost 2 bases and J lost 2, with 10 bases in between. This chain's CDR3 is CASSLFTETYEQYF. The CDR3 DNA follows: TGTGCCAGCAGCTTATTTACAGAGACCTACGAGCAGTACTTC.

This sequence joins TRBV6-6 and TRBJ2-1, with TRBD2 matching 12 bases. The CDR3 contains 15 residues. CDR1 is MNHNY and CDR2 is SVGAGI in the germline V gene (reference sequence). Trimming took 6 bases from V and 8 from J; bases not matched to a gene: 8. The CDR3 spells CASSRTRLAGDEQFF. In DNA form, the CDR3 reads TGTGCCAGCAGCCGAACCAGACTAGCGGGAGATGAGCAGTTCTTC.

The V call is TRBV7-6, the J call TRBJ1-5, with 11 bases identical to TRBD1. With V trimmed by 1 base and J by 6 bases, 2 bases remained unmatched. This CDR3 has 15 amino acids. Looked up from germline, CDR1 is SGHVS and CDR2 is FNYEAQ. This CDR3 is CASSLGGQGGQPQHF. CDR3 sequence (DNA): TGTGCCAGCAGCTTAGGGGGACAGGGGGGTCAGCCCCAGCATTTT.

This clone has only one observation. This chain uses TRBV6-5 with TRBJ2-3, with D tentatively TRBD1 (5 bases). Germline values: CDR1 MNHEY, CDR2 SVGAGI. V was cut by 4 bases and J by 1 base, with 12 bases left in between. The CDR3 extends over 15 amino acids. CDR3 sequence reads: CASSSLGRGTDTQYF. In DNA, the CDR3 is TGTGCCAGCAGTTCTCTTGGCAGGGGCACAGATACGCAGTATTTT.

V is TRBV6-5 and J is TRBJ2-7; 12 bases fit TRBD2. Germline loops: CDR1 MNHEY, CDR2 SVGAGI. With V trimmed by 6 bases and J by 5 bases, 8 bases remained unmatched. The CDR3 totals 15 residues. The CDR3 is CASRPRLAGDHEQYF. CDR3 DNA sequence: TGTGCCAGCAGACCCCGACTAGCGGGAGACCACGAGCAGTACTTC.

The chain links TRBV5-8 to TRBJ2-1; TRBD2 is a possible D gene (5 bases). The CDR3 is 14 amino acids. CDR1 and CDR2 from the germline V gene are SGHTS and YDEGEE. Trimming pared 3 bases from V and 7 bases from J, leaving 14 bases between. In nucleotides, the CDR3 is TGTGCCAGCAGCTCCTATGGACTGCTGAATGAGCAGTTCTTC. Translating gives CASSSYGLLNEQFF. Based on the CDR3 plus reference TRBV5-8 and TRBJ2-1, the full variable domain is EAGVTQSPTHLIKTRGQQATLRCSPISGHTSVYWYQQALGLGLQFLLWYDEGEERNRGNFPPRFSGRQFPNYSSELNVNALELEDSALYLCASSSYGLLNEQFFGPGTRLTVL.

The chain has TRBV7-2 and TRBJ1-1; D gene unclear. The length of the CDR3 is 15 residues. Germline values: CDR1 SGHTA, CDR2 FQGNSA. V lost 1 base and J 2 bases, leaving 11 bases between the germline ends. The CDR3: CASSLVGGPNTEAFF. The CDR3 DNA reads TGTGCCAGCAGCTTAGTGGGAGGCCCAAACACTGAAGCTTTCTTT.

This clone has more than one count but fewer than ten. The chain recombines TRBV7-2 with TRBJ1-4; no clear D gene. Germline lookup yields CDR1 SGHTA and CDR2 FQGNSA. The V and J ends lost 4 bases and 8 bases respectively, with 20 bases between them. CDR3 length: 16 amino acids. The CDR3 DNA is TGTGCCAGCAGCTCTCTTAGGAGCACCGCATGGGAAAAACTGTTTTTT. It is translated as CASSSLRSTAWEKLFF.

The CDR3 loop reads CASSQLYRDRPGNEQFF. DNA for the CDR3: TGTGCCAGCAGCCAACTCTACCGGGACAGACCTGGAAATGAGCAGTTCTTC. The J gene is TRBJ2-1, the V gene TRBV4-2; 7 bases agree with TRBD1. V was pared by 2 bases and J by 7 bases, with 14 bases of the junction left unmatched. This CDR3 is 17 amino acids long. Germline values: CDR1 LGHNA, CDR2 YNFKEQ.

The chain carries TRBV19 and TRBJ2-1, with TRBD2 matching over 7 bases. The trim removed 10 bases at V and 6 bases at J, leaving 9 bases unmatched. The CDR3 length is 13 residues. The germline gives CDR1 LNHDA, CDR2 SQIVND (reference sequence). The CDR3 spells CATAGADTNEQFF. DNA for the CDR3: TGTGCCACCGCGGGAGCGGACACCAATGAGCAGTTCTTC.